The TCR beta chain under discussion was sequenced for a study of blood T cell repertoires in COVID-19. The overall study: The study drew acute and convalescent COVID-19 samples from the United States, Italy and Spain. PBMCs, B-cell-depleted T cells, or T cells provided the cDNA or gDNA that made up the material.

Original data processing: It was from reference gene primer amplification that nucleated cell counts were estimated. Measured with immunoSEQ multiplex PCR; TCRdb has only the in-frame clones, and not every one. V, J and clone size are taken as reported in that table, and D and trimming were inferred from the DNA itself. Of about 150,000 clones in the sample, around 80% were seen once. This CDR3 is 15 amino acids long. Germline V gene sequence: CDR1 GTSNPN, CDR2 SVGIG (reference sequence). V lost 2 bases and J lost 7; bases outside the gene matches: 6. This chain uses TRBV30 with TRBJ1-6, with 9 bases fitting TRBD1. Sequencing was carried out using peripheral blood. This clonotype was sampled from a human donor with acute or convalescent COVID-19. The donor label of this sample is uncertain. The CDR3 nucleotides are TGTGCCTGGAGTAGACAGGGGGTTGACAATTCACCCCTCCACTTT. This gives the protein CAWSRQGVDNSPLHF. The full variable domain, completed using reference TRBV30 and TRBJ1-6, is SQTIHQWPATLVQPVGSPLSLECTVEGTSNPNLYWYRQAAGRGLQLLFYSVGIGQISSEVPQNLSASRPQDRQFILSSKKLLLSDSGFYLCAWSRQGVDNSPLHFGNGTRLTVT.